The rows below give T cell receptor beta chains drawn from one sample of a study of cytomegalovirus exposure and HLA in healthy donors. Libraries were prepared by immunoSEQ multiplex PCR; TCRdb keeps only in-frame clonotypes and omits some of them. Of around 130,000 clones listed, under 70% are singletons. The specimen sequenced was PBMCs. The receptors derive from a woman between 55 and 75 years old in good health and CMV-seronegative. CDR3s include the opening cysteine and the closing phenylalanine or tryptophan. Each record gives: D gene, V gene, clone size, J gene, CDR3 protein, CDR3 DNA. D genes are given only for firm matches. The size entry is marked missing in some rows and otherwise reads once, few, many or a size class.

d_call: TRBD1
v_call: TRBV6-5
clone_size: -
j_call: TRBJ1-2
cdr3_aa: CASSKDRGLNYGYTF
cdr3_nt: TGTGCCAGCAGTAAGGACAGGGGGCTCAACTATGGCTACACCTTC

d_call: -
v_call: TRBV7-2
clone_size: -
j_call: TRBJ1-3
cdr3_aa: CASSLTGPGNTIYF
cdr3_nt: TGTGCCAGCAGCTTAACAGGGCCGGGGAACACCATATATTTT

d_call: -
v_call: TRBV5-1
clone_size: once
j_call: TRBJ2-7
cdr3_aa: CASSASSYEQYF
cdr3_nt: TGCGCCAGCAGCGCTAGCTCCTACGAGCAGTACTTC

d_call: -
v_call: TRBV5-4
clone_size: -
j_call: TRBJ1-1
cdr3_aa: CASSLPGERTEAFF
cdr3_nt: TGTGCCAGCAGCCTCCCAGGGGAGAGGACTGAAGCTTTCTTT

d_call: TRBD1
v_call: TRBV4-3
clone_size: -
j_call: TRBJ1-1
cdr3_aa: CASSFRQGGNTEAFF
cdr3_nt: TGCGCCAGCAGCTTTAGACAGGGGGGGAACACTGAAGCTTTCTTT

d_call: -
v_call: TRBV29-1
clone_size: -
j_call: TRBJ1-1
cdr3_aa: CSAGEMNTEAFF
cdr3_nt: TGCAGCGCAGGGGAAATGAACACTGAAGCTTTCTTT

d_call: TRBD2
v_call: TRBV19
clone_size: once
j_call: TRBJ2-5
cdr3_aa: CATGHGGKGKETQYF
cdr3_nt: TGTGCCACCGGGCACGGGGGGAAGGGAAAAGAGACCCAGTACTTC

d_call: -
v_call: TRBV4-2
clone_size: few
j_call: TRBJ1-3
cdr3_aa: CASSQEGATGNTIYF
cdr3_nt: TGTGCCAGCAGCCAAGAAGGGGCCACTGGAAACACCATATATTTT

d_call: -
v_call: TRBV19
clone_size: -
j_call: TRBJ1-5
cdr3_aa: CASSPTGRVSNQPQHF
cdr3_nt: TGTGCCAGTAGTCCCACAGGCAGGGTGAGCAATCAGCCCCAGCATTTT

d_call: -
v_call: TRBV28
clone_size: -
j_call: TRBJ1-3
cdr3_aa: CASSAVFSGNTIYF
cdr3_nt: TGTGCCAGCTCTGCAGTCTTCTCTGGAAACACCATATATTTT

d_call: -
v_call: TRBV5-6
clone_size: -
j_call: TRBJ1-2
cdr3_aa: CASSLGSRVDYGYTF
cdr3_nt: TGTGCCAGCAGCTTGGGTTCCAGGGTGGACTATGGCTACACCTTC

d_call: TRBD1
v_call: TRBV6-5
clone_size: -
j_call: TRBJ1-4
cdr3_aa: CASSYLRQGGEKLFF
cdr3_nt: TGTGCCAGCAGTTACCTGAGACAGGGGGGTGAAAAACTGTTTTTT

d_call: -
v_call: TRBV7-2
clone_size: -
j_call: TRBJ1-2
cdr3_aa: CASSLNPQGNYGYTF
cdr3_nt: TGTGCCAGCAGCTTAAACCCCCAGGGAAACTATGGCTACACCTTC

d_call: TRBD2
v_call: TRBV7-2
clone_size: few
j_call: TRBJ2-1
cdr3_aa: CASSLLQLAVNNEQFF
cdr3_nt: TGTGCCAGCAGCTTACTCCAACTAGCGGTAAACAATGAGCAGTTCTTC

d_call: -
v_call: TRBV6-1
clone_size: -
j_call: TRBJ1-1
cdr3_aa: CASSELGGAGEAFF
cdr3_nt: TGTGCCAGCAGTGAGTTGGGAGGCGCCGGGGAAGCTTTCTTT

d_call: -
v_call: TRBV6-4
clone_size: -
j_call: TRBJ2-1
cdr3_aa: CASSDLGGSYNEQFF
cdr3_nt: TGTGCCAGCAGTGACCTGGGGGGATCCTACAATGAGCAGTTCTTC

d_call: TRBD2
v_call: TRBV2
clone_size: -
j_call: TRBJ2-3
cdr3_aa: CASKTPGLASTDTQYF
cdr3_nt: TGTGCCAGTAAGACTCCGGGACTAGCGTCCACAGATACGCAGTATTTT

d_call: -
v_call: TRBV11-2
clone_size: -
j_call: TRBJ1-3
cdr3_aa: CASSQINTIYF
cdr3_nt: TGTGCCAGCAGCCAGATAAACACCATATATTTT

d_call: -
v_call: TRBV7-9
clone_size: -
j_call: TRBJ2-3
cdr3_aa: CASSAGPGGLFTDTQYF
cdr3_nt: TGTGCCAGCAGCGCCGGGCCCGGGGGATTGTTCACAGATACGCAGTATTTT

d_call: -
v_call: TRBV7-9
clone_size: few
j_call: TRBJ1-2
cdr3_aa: CASSLAGRTNYGYTF
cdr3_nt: TGTGCCAGCAGCTTAGCTGGCAGGACTAACTATGGCTACACCTTC

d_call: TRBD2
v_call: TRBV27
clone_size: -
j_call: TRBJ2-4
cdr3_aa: CATMTRGGNIQYF
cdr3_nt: TGTGCCACCATGACACGGGGGGGGAACATTCAGTACTTC

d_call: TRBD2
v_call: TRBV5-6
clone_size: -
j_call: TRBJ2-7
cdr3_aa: CASSSGTSGGGFRYEQYF
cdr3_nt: TGTGCCAGCAGCTCCGGGACTAGCGGTGGAGGGTTTCGCTACGAGCAGTACTTC

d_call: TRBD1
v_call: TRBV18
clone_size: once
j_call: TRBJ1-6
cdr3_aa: CASSGQVNSPLHF
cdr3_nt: TGTGCCAGCTCGGGACAGGTCAATTCACCCCTCCACTTT

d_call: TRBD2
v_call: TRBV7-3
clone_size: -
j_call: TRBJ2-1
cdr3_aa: CASSSSGGFNEQFF
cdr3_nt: TGTGCCAGCAGCTCTAGCGGGGGGTTTAATGAGCAGTTCTTC